These 9 T cell receptor beta chains share one sample of origin, sequenced in a study of PD-L1 blockade in urothelial cancer. Noted time point: pretreatment peripheral blood. Generated by immunoSEQ multiplex PCR, the TCRdb table keeps only in-frame clones and is missing some. The top ten clones hold 15% of a sample with approximately 67,000 clones, 86% of them seen once. Sample: PBMCs, taken around atezolizumab (anti-PD-L1) treatment. All receptors come from a man aged 55-75 years with urothelial cancer.

This chain links TRBV5-6 with TRBJ1-2, with 7 positions matching TRBD1. The germline V gene encodes CDR1 SGHDT and CDR2 YYEEEE. The CDR3 has 13 residues. The V and J ends lost 3 bases and 4 bases, in that order; junction bases with no gene match: 3. The chain's CDR3 is CASSSGTAYGYTF. In DNA, the CDR3 is TGTGCCAGCAGCTCCGGGACAGCCTATGGCTACACCTTC.

The chain carries TRBV19 and TRBJ2-1; 9 bases match TRBD1. V dropped 9 bases and J dropped 4; count of bases not matched to a gene: 7. CDR3 length: 14 residues. CDR1 LNHDA and CDR2 SQIVND come from the germline V gene (reference sequence). This chain's CDR3 is CASLGQGRYNEQFF. The CDR3 DNA is TGTGCCAGCCTAGGACAGGGGAGGTACAATGAGCAGTTCTTC.

The chain has TRBV23-1 and TRBJ1-2, with D maybe TRBD1 (5 bases). TRBV23-1 is designated an ORF whose function remains uncertain. Trimming removed 9 bases at V and 2 bases at J, with 10 bases between. There are 12 residues in the CDR3. As DNA, the CDR3 is TGCGCCAGTATTCGGGGGAACTATGGCTACACCTTC. Amino acid sequence: CASIRGNYGYTF.

The chain carries TRBV9 and TRBJ2-7; TRBD2 is a possible D gene (5 bases). V was pared by 1 base and J by 2 bases, with 10 bases between. Germline V gene data show CDR1 as SGDLS and CDR2 as YYNGEE. CDR3 length: 14 residues. CDR3 protein: CASSVRWETYEQYF. Here the CDR3 DNA reads TGTGCCAGCAGCGTAAGGTGGGAGACCTACGAGCAGTACTTC.

V usage is TRBV5-1 and J usage is TRBJ2-2, with 10 bases aligning to TRBD1. Germline V CDR1 and CDR2: SGHRS, YFSETQ. The J segment lost 6 bases and the V segment lost 3 bases, leaving 11 bases of the junction unmatched. CDR3 size: 17 residues. The CDR3 reads CASSWRDRGLGAGELFF. In nucleotides, the CDR3 is TGCGCCAGCAGCTGGAGGGACAGGGGTTTGGGAGCCGGGGAGCTGTTTTTT.

The chain has TRBV18 and TRBJ2-7; TRBD1 is a possible D gene (6 bases). This CDR3 is built from 13 residues. CDR1 is KGHSH, CDR2 LQKENI, per germline. V lost 2 bases to trimming and J lost 6 bases, with 11 bases between them. CDR3 sequence: CASSPSNRAEQYF. CDR3 sequence (DNA): TGTGCCAGCTCACCATCCAACAGGGCCGAGCAGTACTTC. The complete variable domain, with remaining parts taken from reference TRBV18 and TRBJ2-7, reads NAGVMQNPRHLVRRRGQEARLRCSPMKGHSHVYWYRQLPEEGLKFMVYLQKENIIDESGMPKERFSAEFPKEGPSILRIQQVVRGDSAAYFCASSPSNRAEQYFGPGTRLTVT.

The chain links TRBV6-1 to TRBJ2-1, with 15 bases identical to TRBD2. This CDR3 is built from 14 residues. In germline, CDR1 is MNHNS, CDR2 SASEGT. After removal of 3 bases from V and 14 bases from J, the junction contained 5 bases not matched to a gene. The CDR3 reads CASSDGLAGGREFF. The CDR3 coding sequence is TGTGCCAGCAGTGACGGACTAGCGGGGGGGCGGGAGTTCTTC.

This rearrangement joins TRBV9 to TRBJ2-6; D is ambiguous. The germline V gene encodes CDR1 SGDLS and CDR2 YYNGEE. CDR3 length: 17 residues. V was shortened by 0 bases and J by 0 bases, with 10 bases between the two germline ends. The CDR3 loop is CASSVEPISSGANVLTF. DNA of the CDR3: TGTGCCAGCAGCGTAGAACCCATTAGCTCTGGGGCCAACGTCCTGACTTTC.

In regard to this clone: Other DNA sequences in this sample translate to the same CDR3. This sequence joins TRBV10-3 and TRBJ1-1, with D possibly being TRBD1 (5 bases). This CDR3 contains 14 residues. Germline V CDR1 and CDR2: ENHRY, SYGVKD. V was cut by 2 bases and J by 3 bases, with 10 bases left in between. The CDR3 protein is CAISESGRDTEAFF. Written as DNA, the CDR3 is TGTGCCATCAGTGAGAGTGGCAGGGACACTGAAGCTTTCTTT.